The sample holds one count of the clone carrying this T cell receptor beta chain. The antigen is unknown. The method was immunoSEQ multiplex PCR; TCRdb's version includes in-frame clones alone and lacks a portion of them. The sample yields 28,000 or so clones, almost 90% seen once. These data come from a study of T cells in tuberculosis. Background on the study: In South Africa, adults with active tuberculosis were compared with IGRA-negative and latently infected IGRA-positive adolescents. Study-wide points: Active tuberculosis TCR-alpha repertoires lay closer to GMM-specific TCRs than IGRA-negative controls, suggesting clonal expansion. Classification accuracy was about 85% (AUROC roughly 0.9) with the GMM-specific repertoire.

This CDR3 region has 14 residues. After removal of 7 bases from V and 2 bases from J, the junction contained 6 bases not matched to a gene. Germline CDR1 SNHLY, CDR2 FYNNEI. Each clinical donor contributed on average approximately 99,000 T cells from unsorted cryopreserved PBMC. V usage is TRBV2 and J usage is TRBJ1-1; 8 nucleotides line up with TRBD1. The TCR originated in a donor aged 5-35 years with latent tuberculosis or without tuberculosis infection. The specimen was PBMCs. CDR3 nucleotide sequence: TGTGCCAGCATCCTACAGGGGGGAAACACTGAAGCTTTCTTT. Residues: CASILQGGNTEAFF.